The rows below give T cell receptor beta chains drawn from one sample of a study of shared clonotypes between healthy human individuals. Assay: immunoSEQ multiplex PCR; the TCRdb copy retains only in-frame clones and omits some. The repertoire holds more than 2 million clones, about 95% seen once, with 0.9% to 1.3% in the top ten. The sequencing input was naive CD8+ T cells sorted from blood. These receptors were taken from a man between 18 and 35 years old in good health. The CDR3 runs from the conserved cysteine through the conserved F or W. The D gene is left open where the match is weak. The listing skips clone size in some rows; elsewhere it reads once, few, many or a size class.

v_gene	abundance	d_gene	j_gene	CDR3aa	CDR3nt
TRBV7-6	NA	NA	TRBJ2-7	CASSLAQGDKSEQYF	TGTGCCAGCAGCTTAGCGCAAGGGGACAAATCCGAGCAGTACTTC
TRBV19	NA	NA	TRBJ2-1	CASSIDGENEQFF	TGTGCCAGTAGTATAGATGGGGAAAATGAGCAGTTCTTC
TRBV10-2	NA	NA	TRBJ2-3	CASSDPLTRFTDTQYF	TGCGCCAGCAGTGACCCGCTGACTAGATTCACAGATACGCAGTATTTT
TRBV28	NA	NA	TRBJ1-1	CASRLEQANTEAFF	TGTGCCAGCAGGCTGGAGCAGGCCAACACTGAAGCTTTCTTT
TRBV9	NA	NA	TRBJ1-1	CASSARGLNTEAFF	TGTGCCAGCAGCGCCCGCGGGTTGAACACTGAAGCTTTCTTT
TRBV25-1	NA	NA	TRBJ1-3	CASSEVPQGPAEDTIYF	TGTGCCAGCAGTGAAGTACCCCAGGGCCCTGCTGAGGACACCATATATTTT
TRBV4-1	NA	TRBD2	TRBJ2-4	CASSQAGGGNIQYF	TGCGCCAGCAGCCAAGCTGGGGGGGGAAACATTCAGTACTTC
TRBV30	many	NA	TRBJ1-2	CAWTQPGTRGYTF	TGTGCCTGGACCCAACCCGGGACGAGGGGCTACACCTTC
TRBV5-4	NA	TRBD2	TRBJ2-1	CASRLWASGSPSSYNEQFF	TGTGCCAGCAGGTTGTGGGCTAGCGGGAGCCCGAGCTCCTACAATGAGCAGTTCTTC
TRBV4-1	NA	NA	TRBJ1-1	CASSQDSENTEAFF	TGCGCCAGCAGCCAAGACTCCGAGAACACTGAAGCTTTCTTT
TRBV4-3	once	NA	TRBJ2-3	CASSQDLVGVPADTQYF	TGCGCCAGCAGCCAAGATCTTGTGGGAGTTCCCGCAGATACGCAGTATTTT
TRBV4-1	NA	TRBD1	TRBJ2-7	CASSQEGQGSHEQYF	TGCGCCAGCAGCCAAGAAGGACAGGGGTCCCACGAGCAGTACTTC
TRBV27	NA	TRBD1	TRBJ2-7	CASSFGQGYEQYF	TGTGCCAGCAGTTTTGGACAGGGTTACGAGCAGTACTTC
TRBV14	NA	NA	TRBJ2-5	CASSQDRYPKGETQYF	TGTGCCAGCAGCCAAGATCGGTACCCAAAGGGGGAGACCCAGTACTTC
TRBV11-2	NA	NA	TRBJ2-7	CASSPRAYEQYF	TGTGCCAGCAGCCCTAGGGCCTACGAGCAGTACTTC
TRBV30	NA	NA	TRBJ1-1	CAWKSASGDYAEAFF	TGTGCCTGGAAATCGGCTTCAGGGGACTACGCTGAAGCTTTCTTT
TRBV10-2	NA	NA	TRBJ1-6	CASSGTPWSREVVDLANSPLHF	TGCGCCAGCAGTGGGACTCCGTGGTCCCGAGAAGTGGTTGATTTGGCCAATTCACCCCTCCACTTT